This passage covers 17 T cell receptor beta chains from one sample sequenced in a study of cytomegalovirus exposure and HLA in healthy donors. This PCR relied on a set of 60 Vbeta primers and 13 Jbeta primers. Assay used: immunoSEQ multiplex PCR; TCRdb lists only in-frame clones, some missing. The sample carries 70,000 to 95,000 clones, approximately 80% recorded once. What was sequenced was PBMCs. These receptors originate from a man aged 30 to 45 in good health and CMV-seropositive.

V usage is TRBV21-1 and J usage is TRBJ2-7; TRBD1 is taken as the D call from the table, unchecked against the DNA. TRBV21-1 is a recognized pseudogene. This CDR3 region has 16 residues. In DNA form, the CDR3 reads TGTGCCAGCAGCAAGAGACAGGGCCGTAGCTCCTACGAGCAGTACGTC. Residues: CASSKRQGRSSYEQYV.

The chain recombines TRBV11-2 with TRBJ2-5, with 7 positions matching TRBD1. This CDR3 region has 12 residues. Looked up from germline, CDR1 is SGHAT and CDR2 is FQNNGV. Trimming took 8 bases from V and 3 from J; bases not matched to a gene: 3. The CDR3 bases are TGTGCCAGCGGGGACAGCAAAGAGACCCAGTACTTC. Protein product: CASGDSKETQYF.

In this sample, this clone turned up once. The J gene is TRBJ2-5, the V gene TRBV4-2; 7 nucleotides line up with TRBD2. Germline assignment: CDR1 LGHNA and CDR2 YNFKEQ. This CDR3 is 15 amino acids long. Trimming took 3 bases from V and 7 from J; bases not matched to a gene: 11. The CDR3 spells CASSQLGGDGRTQYF. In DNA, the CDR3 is TGTGCCAGCAGCCAGCTGGGGGGGGACGGGCGGACCCAGTACTTC.

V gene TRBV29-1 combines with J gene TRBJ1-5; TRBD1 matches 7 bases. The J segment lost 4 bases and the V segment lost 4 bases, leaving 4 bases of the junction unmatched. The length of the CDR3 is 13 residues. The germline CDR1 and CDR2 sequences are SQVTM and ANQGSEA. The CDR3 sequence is CSVAGTDNQPQHF. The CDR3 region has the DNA TGCAGCGTTGCCGGGACAGATAATCAGCCCCAGCATTTT.

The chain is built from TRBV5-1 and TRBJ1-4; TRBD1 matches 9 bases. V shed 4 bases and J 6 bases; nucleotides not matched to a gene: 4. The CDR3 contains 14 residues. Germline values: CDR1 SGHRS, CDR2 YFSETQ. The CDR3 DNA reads TGCGCCAGCAGCCTCGGGACAGGGTATGAAAAACTGTTTTTT. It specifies CASSLGTGYEKLFF.

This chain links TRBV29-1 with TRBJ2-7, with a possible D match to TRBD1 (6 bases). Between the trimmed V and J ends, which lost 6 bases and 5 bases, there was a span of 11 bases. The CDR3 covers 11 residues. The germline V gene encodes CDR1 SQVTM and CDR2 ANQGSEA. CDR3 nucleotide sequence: TGCAGCGTGAGCAGGGGAAACGAGCAGTACGTC. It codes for CSVSRGNEQYV.

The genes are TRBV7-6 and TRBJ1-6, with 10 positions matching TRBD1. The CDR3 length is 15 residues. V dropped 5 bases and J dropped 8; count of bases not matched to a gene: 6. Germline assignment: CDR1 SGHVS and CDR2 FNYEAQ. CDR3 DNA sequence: TGTGCCAGCAGCCCCGGGACAGGGGACTATTCACCCCTCCACTTT. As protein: CASSPGTGDYSPLHF.

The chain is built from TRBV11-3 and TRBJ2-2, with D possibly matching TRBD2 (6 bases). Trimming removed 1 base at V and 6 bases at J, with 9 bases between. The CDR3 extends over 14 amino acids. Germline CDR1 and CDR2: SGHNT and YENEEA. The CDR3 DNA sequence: TGTGCCAGCAGCTTAGTACGGGGGTCCGGGGAGCTGTTTTTT. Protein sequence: CASSLVRGSGELFF. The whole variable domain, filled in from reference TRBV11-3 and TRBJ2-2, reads EAGVVQSPRYKIIEKKQPVAFWCNPISGHNTLYWYLQNLGQGPELLIRYENEEAVDDSQLPKDRFSAERLKGVDSTLKIQPAELGDSAVYLCASSLVRGSGELFFGEGSRLTVL.

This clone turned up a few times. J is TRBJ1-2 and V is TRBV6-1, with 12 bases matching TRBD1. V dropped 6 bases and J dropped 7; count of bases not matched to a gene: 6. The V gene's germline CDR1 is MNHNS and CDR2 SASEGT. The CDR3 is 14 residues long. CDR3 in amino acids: CASSPGQGAVGYTF. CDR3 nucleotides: TGTGCCAGCAGCCCGGGACAGGGGGCTGTTGGCTACACCTTC.

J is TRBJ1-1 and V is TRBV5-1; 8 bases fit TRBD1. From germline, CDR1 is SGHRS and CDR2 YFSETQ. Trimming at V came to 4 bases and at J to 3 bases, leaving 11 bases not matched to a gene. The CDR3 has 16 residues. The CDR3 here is CASSQGTGTAYTEAFF. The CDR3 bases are TGCGCCAGCAGCCAAGGGACAGGAACGGCGTACACTGAAGCTTTCTTT. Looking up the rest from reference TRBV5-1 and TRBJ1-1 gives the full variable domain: KAGVTQTPRYLIKTRGQQVTLSCSPISGHRSVSWYQQTPGQGLQFLFEYFSETQRNKGNFPGRFSGRQFSNSRSEMNVSTLELGDSALYLCASSQGTGTAYTEAFFGQGTRLTVV.

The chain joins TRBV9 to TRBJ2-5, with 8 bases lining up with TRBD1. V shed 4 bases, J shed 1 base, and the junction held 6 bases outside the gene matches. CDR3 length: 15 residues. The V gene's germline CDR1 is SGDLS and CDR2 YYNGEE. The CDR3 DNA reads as TGTGCCAGCAGCCAGGGGGCAGGGAGCCAAGAGACCCAGTACTTC. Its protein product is CASSQGAGSQETQYF.

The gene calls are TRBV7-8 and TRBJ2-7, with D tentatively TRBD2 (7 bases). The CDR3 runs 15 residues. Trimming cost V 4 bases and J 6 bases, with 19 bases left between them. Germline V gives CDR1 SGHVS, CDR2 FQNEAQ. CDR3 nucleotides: TGTGCCAGCAGCTACCGTGGAGGGGGGGGAAGCGAGCAGTACGTC. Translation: CASSYRGGGGSEQYV.

CDR3 sequence reads: CASSLSLRDTEAFF. The DNA for the CDR3 is TGTGCCAGCAGTTTATCCCTTCGGGACACTGAAGCTTTCTTT. The J gene is TRBJ1-1, the V gene TRBV27; D is unresolved. Germline V CDR1 and CDR2: MNHEY, SMNVEV (reference sequence). This CDR3 comprises 14 residues. The germline V and J ends were trimmed by 0 bases and 3 bases, with 8 bases remaining between them.

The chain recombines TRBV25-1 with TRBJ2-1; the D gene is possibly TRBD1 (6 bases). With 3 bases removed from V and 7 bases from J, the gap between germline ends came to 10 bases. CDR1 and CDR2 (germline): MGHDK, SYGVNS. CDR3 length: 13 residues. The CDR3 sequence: CASSDRGMNEQFF. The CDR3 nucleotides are TGTGCCAGCAGTGACAGGGGAATGAATGAGCAGTTCTTC.

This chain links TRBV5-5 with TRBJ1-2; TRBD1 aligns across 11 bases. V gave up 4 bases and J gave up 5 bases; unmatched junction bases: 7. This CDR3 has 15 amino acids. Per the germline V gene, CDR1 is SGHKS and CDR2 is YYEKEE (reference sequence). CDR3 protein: CASSLRTGGGYGYTF. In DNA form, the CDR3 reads TGTGCCAGCAGCCTCCGGACAGGGGGCGGATATGGCTACACCTTC.

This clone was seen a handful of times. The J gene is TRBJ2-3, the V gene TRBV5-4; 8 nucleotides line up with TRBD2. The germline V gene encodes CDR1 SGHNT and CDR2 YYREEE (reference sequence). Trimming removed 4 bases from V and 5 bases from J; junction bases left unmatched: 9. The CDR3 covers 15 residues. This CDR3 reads CASSSGGRVGDTQYF. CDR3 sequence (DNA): TGTGCCAGCAGCAGCGGGGGCAGGGTAGGAGATACGCAGTATTTT.

CDR3 in DNA: TGTGCCAGCAGCTTAAAACTGAGCCAAGAGACCCAGTACTTC. This encodes CASSLKLSQETQYF. V and J are TRBV7-2 and TRBJ2-5; D remains ambiguous. Germline loops: CDR1 SGHTA, CDR2 FQGNSA. Trimming removed 2 bases at V and 1 base at J, with 8 bases between. The CDR3 covers 14 residues.